This TCR beta chain was captured in a study of Ad26.COV2.S vaccination and SARS-CoV-2 variants. The overall study: Intramuscular Ad26.COV2.S at 5x10^10 or 1x10^11 viral particles. General study findings and limits: Substantial breadth was reported for post-vaccination spike-specific CD8+ and CD4+ T cells.

This table comes from immunoSEQ multiplex PCR, and its TCRdb copy is limited to in-frame clones, with some not included. The sample lists about 350,000 clones; more than 85% were seen once. Details on this clone: The target antigen is unknown.

Treatment here: some 20 received Ad26.COV2.S at low or high dose, single or two shots; about 5 received placebo; per-sample allocation not given. The samples were gathered on day 63 after the first injection of vaccine or placebo. This CDR3 is 13 amino acids long. Germline V gives CDR1 SQVTM, CDR2 ANQGSEA. V was pared by 3 bases and J by 5 bases, with 14 bases between. The clonotype originates from a person aged 18-65 years who received the Ad26.COV2.S COVID-19 vaccine or a placebo. The input for sequencing was peripheral blood, taken in a trial of Ad26.COV2.S vaccine versus placebo. This sequence joins TRBV29-1 and TRBJ2-7; D may be TRBD2 (6 bases). The CDR3 spells CSVDSQGGDEQYF. CDR3 in DNA: TGCAGCGTTGACAGTCAGGGAGGCGACGAGCAGTACTTC.